Ten or more counts support the clone carrying this TCR beta chain. This specimen belongs to a study of regulatory T cells in long-lasting Graves disease. Stated time point: newly diagnosed GD, antithyroid drugs for less than 3 months. TCR sequences were obtained from RNA taken from PBMCs. Researchers made TCR beta libraries by using iRepertoire HTBI primers and running Arm-PCR on CDR3 regions. TCRdb called the multiplex PCR reads again in MiXCR, with one record for every CDR3 protein. The sample carries a few hundred thousand distinct CDR3 sequences, around an eighth recorded once. The same data also contributed to another study, on T cells in Graves' hyperthyroidism and ophthalmopathy. From that paper: The HTBI primer set served for first-round RT-PCR of the TCR CDR3.

The TCR was taken from a man aged 25-45 years with Graves disease. Sequencing was performed on peripheral blood mononuclear cells (PBMCs), taken at new diagnosis, from a patient treated with antithyroid drugs.

CDR3 loop: CSVASRGTRSYNEQFF. The CDR3 DNA reads TGCAGCGTTGCCAGCCGAGGCACGAGGTCCTACAATGAGCAGTTCTTC. V usage is TRBV29-1 and J usage is TRBJ2-1; D is uncertain. Germline V gene sequence: CDR1 SQVTM, CDR2 ANQGSEA. V lost 4 bases to trimming and J lost 1 base, with 17 bases between them. CDR3 length equals 16 residues.